These T cell receptor beta chains were read from a single sample in a study of cytomegalovirus exposure and HLA in healthy donors. Using immunoSEQ multiplex PCR, the repertoire was profiled, and TCRdb retains in-frame clones only, with some absent. Of 200,000 or so clones listed, roughly 82% are singletons. Source material: PBMCs. The source of these receptors is a young man in good health and CMV-seropositive. CDR3s include the opening cysteine and the closing phenylalanine or tryptophan. Fields, in order: CDR3 DNA, CDR3 protein, V gene, D gene, J gene, clone size. The D gene is left open where the match is weak. Clone size is not always given. Where it is, it says once, few, many or a class for expanded clones.

CDR3 DNA: TGTGCCAGCTCACCTGGGACAGGGGGCGAGGAGACCCAGTACTTC
CDR3 protein: CASSPGTGGEETQYF
V gene: TRBV18
D gene: TRBD1
J gene: TRBJ2-5
clone size: -

CDR3 DNA: TGTGCCAGCAGCTCCAGACAGGACAATGAGCAGTTCTTC
CDR3 protein: CASSSRQDNEQFF
V gene: TRBV7-3
D gene: -
J gene: TRBJ2-1
clone size: -

CDR3 DNA: TGTGCCAGCAGTTCCCCCTCAACTAATGAAAAACTGTTTTTT
CDR3 protein: CASSSPSTNEKLFF
V gene: TRBV28
D gene: -
J gene: TRBJ1-4
clone size: -

CDR3 DNA: TGTGCCAGCACCAAGCCGGGGAACACCGGGGAGCTGTTTTTT
CDR3 protein: CASTKPGNTGELFF
V gene: TRBV6-6
D gene: -
J gene: TRBJ2-2
clone size: -

CDR3 DNA: TGTGCCAGCAGTGAAGTGACCGCTAGCGGGACGACCTACAATGAGCAGTTCTTC
CDR3 protein: CASSEVTASGTTYNEQFF
V gene: TRBV2
D gene: TRBD2
J gene: TRBJ2-1
clone size: -

CDR3 DNA: TGTGCCAGCAGCTTAGAGAGCGGGGACTACAATGAGCAGTTCTTC
CDR3 protein: CASSLESGDYNEQFF
V gene: TRBV7-8
D gene: TRBD2
J gene: TRBJ2-1
clone size: -

CDR3 DNA: TGTGCCAGCAGCTTGGTAGGGGTCCGAGAGGGCTACACCTTC
CDR3 protein: CASSLVGVREGYTF
V gene: TRBV5-6
D gene: -
J gene: TRBJ1-2
clone size: few

CDR3 DNA: TGTGCCAGCAGCACGTCCAGGGGTGGTACTGGAAACACCATATATTTT
CDR3 protein: CASSTSRGGTGNTIYF
V gene: TRBV11-2
D gene: -
J gene: TRBJ1-3
clone size: -

CDR3 DNA: TGTGCCAGCAGTTTTCAGGGCGGGGGGCAATACGAGCAGTACTTC
CDR3 protein: CASSFQGGGQYEQYF
V gene: TRBV7-9
D gene: TRBD2
J gene: TRBJ2-7
clone size: -

CDR3 DNA: TGTGCCTGGAGTTTAAGGGGTCGAGGTGAGCAGTTCTTC
CDR3 protein: CAWSLRGRGEQFF
V gene: TRBV30
D gene: -
J gene: TRBJ2-1
clone size: few

CDR3 DNA: TGTGCCAGCAGCTCGCGGGGATTAAACACTGAAGCTTTCTTT
CDR3 protein: CASSSRGLNTEAFF
V gene: TRBV7-2
D gene: -
J gene: TRBJ1-1
clone size: -

CDR3 DNA: TGTGCCAGCTCCCCGATTTCAGGGGGCTCGGGAGAGACCCAGTACTTC
CDR3 protein: CASSPISGGSGETQYF
V gene: TRBV18
D gene: TRBD1
J gene: TRBJ2-5
clone size: -

CDR3 DNA: TGTGCCAGCAGCTTGGGGCCAGAAAATCAGCCCCAGCATTTT
CDR3 protein: CASSLGPENQPQHF
V gene: TRBV5-6
D gene: -
J gene: TRBJ1-5
clone size: -

CDR3 DNA: TGTGCCAGCAGCTTAGGGCGGATCACCGGGGAGCTGTTTTTT
CDR3 protein: CASSLGRITGELFF
V gene: TRBV11-2
D gene: -
J gene: TRBJ2-2
clone size: once

CDR3 DNA: TGCGCCAGCAGCCAAGAACGCGCGGACACAGATACGCAGTATTTT
CDR3 protein: CASSQERADTDTQYF
V gene: TRBV4-3
D gene: -
J gene: TRBJ2-3
clone size: -

CDR3 DNA: TGTGCCTGGGGGGGGTTCGCCGGGGAGCTGTTTTTT
CDR3 protein: CAWGGFAGELFF
V gene: TRBV30
D gene: -
J gene: TRBJ2-2
clone size: -

CDR3 DNA: TGTGCCAGCAGCTTCGGCCCCGCGGGGAACCTGTTTTTT
CDR3 protein: CASSFGPAGNLFF
V gene: TRBV7-2
D gene: -
J gene: TRBJ1-4
clone size: once

CDR3 DNA: TGTGCCAGCAGCTTGGGACTAGCGGGAGAGTTTACGGATGAGCAGTTCTTC
CDR3 protein: CASSLGLAGEFTDEQFF
V gene: TRBV11-2
D gene: TRBD2
J gene: TRBJ2-1
clone size: -

CDR3 DNA: TGTGCCTGGAGTGTAGGGGACAGGAACACTGAAGCTTTCTTT
CDR3 protein: CAWSVGDRNTEAFF
V gene: TRBV30
D gene: TRBD1
J gene: TRBJ1-1
clone size: -

CDR3 DNA: TGTGCCAGCAGTTGGACGGGAGGGGTGCACGGTGAGCAGTTCTTC
CDR3 protein: CASSWTGGVHGEQFF
V gene: TRBV6-5
D gene: TRBD2
J gene: TRBJ2-1
clone size: -

CDR3 DNA: TGCGCCAGCAGCCAAGATCTGGCAGGGTGGGAAAAACTGTTTTTT
CDR3 protein: CASSQDLAGWEKLFF
V gene: TRBV4-3
D gene: -
J gene: TRBJ1-4
clone size: -

CDR3 DNA: TGCAGCGCCCGGGACACGGGTTGGAACGAGCAGTACTTC
CDR3 protein: CSARDTGWNEQYF
V gene: TRBV29-1
D gene: -
J gene: TRBJ2-7
clone size: once

CDR3 DNA: TGTGCCAGCAGCGTAGAACTAGCGAGCACAGATACGCAGTATTTT
CDR3 protein: CASSVELASTDTQYF
V gene: TRBV9
D gene: TRBD2
J gene: TRBJ2-3
clone size: -

CDR3 DNA: TGTCGAACAGGGTCCGATCAGCCCCAGCATTTT
CDR3 protein: CRTGSDQPQHF
V gene: TRBV25-1
D gene: -
J gene: TRBJ1-5
clone size: few

CDR3 DNA: TGTGCCACCAGCAGAGTTGCACAGGGGGTGGAAAAACTGTTTTTT
CDR3 protein: CATSRVAQGVEKLFF
V gene: TRBV15
D gene: TRBD1
J gene: TRBJ1-4
clone size: once

CDR3 DNA: TGTGCCAGCAGATCCCCAGATAACTATGGCTACACCTTC
CDR3 protein: CASRSPDNYGYTF
V gene: TRBV2
D gene: -
J gene: TRBJ1-2
clone size: few

CDR3 DNA: TGTGCCAGCAGCTGGGGTAGGACTAGCGGCACAGATACGCAGTATTTT
CDR3 protein: CASSWGRTSGTDTQYF
V gene: TRBV5-4
D gene: TRBD2
J gene: TRBJ2-3
clone size: -

CDR3 DNA: TGTGCCAGTAGTATATTCCTAGTCCCTAGCACAGATACGCAGTATTTT
CDR3 protein: CASSIFLVPSTDTQYF
V gene: TRBV19
D gene: -
J gene: TRBJ2-3
clone size: -

CDR3 DNA: TGTGCCAGCAGCTTAGACCCCCTTAGTAACGAGCAGTACTTC
CDR3 protein: CASSLDPLSNEQYF
V gene: TRBV11-3
D gene: -
J gene: TRBJ2-7
clone size: -

CDR3 DNA: TGTGCCAGCAGTGCCCGGGACAGCTCTGGAAACACCATATATTTT
CDR3 protein: CASSARDSSGNTIYF
V gene: TRBV6-1
D gene: TRBD1
J gene: TRBJ1-3
clone size: -

CDR3 DNA: TGTGCCAGCAGTCCCGACATGAACACTGAAGCTTTCTTT
CDR3 protein: CASSPDMNTEAFF
V gene: TRBV27
D gene: -
J gene: TRBJ1-1
clone size: -

CDR3 DNA: TGTGCCAGCAAGACAGGGGGCTTTCAGCCCCAGCATTTT
CDR3 protein: CASKTGGFQPQHF
V gene: TRBV6-1
D gene: TRBD1
J gene: TRBJ1-5
clone size: -

CDR3 DNA: TGTGCCAGCATTTCGGGGGTGGGGAACACTGAAGCTTTCTTT
CDR3 protein: CASISGVGNTEAFF
V gene: TRBV6-5
D gene: -
J gene: TRBJ1-1
clone size: -

CDR3 DNA: TGTGCCAGCAGTTTAATACAGGTAGCTAACTATGGCTACACCTTC
CDR3 protein: CASSLIQVANYGYTF
V gene: TRBV28
D gene: -
J gene: TRBJ1-2
clone size: -

CDR3 DNA: TGCGCCAGCAGCTTGCAGGGGAGGGCAGATACGCAGTATTTT
CDR3 protein: CASSLQGRADTQYF
V gene: TRBV5-1
D gene: -
J gene: TRBJ2-3
clone size: -

CDR3 DNA: TGTGCCAGCAGCCGACTAGCGGGAGGGCCCAATGAGCAGTTCTTC
CDR3 protein: CASSRLAGGPNEQFF
V gene: TRBV7-3
D gene: TRBD2
J gene: TRBJ2-1
clone size: -

CDR3 DNA: TGTGCCAGCAGTTTAGGACTAGCGGGAGTGATTTACAATGAGCAGTTCTTC
CDR3 protein: CASSLGLAGVIYNEQFF
V gene: TRBV7-9
D gene: TRBD2
J gene: TRBJ2-1
clone size: -

CDR3 DNA: TGTGCCAGCAGATCCGGTGGACAGGGCACAGATACGCAGTATTTT
CDR3 protein: CASRSGGQGTDTQYF
V gene: TRBV28
D gene: TRBD1
J gene: TRBJ2-3
clone size: -

CDR3 DNA: TGTGCCAGCAGCTTAGCGCCGACAGGCACCGGGGAGACCCAGTACTTC
CDR3 protein: CASSLAPTGTGETQYF
V gene: TRBV7-2
D gene: -
J gene: TRBJ2-5
clone size: -

CDR3 DNA: TGCGCCAGCAGCCATCGCGAAGGGGCAGGGTCTATGAACACTGAAGCTTTCTTT
CDR3 protein: CASSHREGAGSMNTEAFF
V gene: TRBV4-1
D gene: -
J gene: TRBJ1-1
clone size: -

CDR3 DNA: TGTGCCTCCCGAGCGCAGAGCACAGATACGCAGTATTTT
CDR3 protein: CASRAQSTDTQYF
V gene: TRBV30
D gene: -
J gene: TRBJ2-3
clone size: -

CDR3 DNA: TGTGCCAGCAGCCTCTCATGGACCCGTGGAGGAAGGTACGAGCAGTACTTC
CDR3 protein: CASSLSWTRGGRYEQYF
V gene: TRBV5-6
D gene: -
J gene: TRBJ2-7
clone size: -

CDR3 DNA: TGTGCCAGCAGTGAAAGGCCTGGGGGGTACGAGCAGTACTTC
CDR3 protein: CASSERPGGYEQYF
V gene: TRBV2
D gene: -
J gene: TRBJ2-7
clone size: once

CDR3 DNA: TGTGCCAGCAGTTACCTAACAGGGAAGGGAGGCTACACCTTC
CDR3 protein: CASSYLTGKGGYTF
V gene: TRBV6-5
D gene: -
J gene: TRBJ1-2
clone size: -

CDR3 DNA: TGCAGCGTTGGGAAGGACAGGGGCTACGAGCAGTACTTC
CDR3 protein: CSVGKDRGYEQYF
V gene: TRBV29-1
D gene: TRBD1
J gene: TRBJ2-7
clone size: -

CDR3 DNA: TGTGCCAGCAGCTTAACAGGGGCGGGAGGAACGGAGACCCAGTACTTC
CDR3 protein: CASSLTGAGGTETQYF
V gene: TRBV7-3
D gene: TRBD2
J gene: TRBJ2-5
clone size: once

CDR3 DNA: TGTGCCAGCAGCGTCCAACCTCAGACAGATACGCAGTATTTT
CDR3 protein: CASSVQPQTDTQYF
V gene: TRBV6-4
D gene: -
J gene: TRBJ2-3
clone size: -

CDR3 DNA: TGTGCCAGCAGCCAGGACAGGGATCAGCGGGGGCAGTACTTC
CDR3 protein: CASSQDRDQRGQYF
V gene: TRBV5-4
D gene: -
J gene: TRBJ2-7
clone size: once

CDR3 DNA: TGCAGCGTTAGGCTAGCGGGAAGCGAGCAGTACTTC
CDR3 protein: CSVRLAGSEQYF
V gene: TRBV29-1
D gene: TRBD2
J gene: TRBJ2-7
clone size: -

CDR3 DNA: TGTGCCAGCAGTCCTCGCAGGGGGTTTGGAGAGACCCAGTACTTC
CDR3 protein: CASSPRRGFGETQYF
V gene: TRBV27
D gene: TRBD1
J gene: TRBJ2-5
clone size: once

CDR3 DNA: TGTGCCACCAGCAGAGGGACTAGCGGGAACTACGAGCAGTACTTC
CDR3 protein: CATSRGTSGNYEQYF
V gene: TRBV15
D gene: TRBD2
J gene: TRBJ2-7
clone size: -

CDR3 DNA: TGTGCCAGCAGTGGCGAGGGGGCCGGGGAGCTGTTTTTT
CDR3 protein: CASSGEGAGELFF
V gene: TRBV6-4
D gene: -
J gene: TRBJ2-2
clone size: once

CDR3 DNA: TGCGCCAGCAGCTTGGGGACCGGGAGGGTCGGCGGGGAGCTGTTTTTT
CDR3 protein: CASSLGTGRVGGELFF
V gene: TRBV4-1
D gene: TRBD2
J gene: TRBJ2-2
clone size: -

CDR3 DNA: TGTGCCAGCTCACCACGGATTAAGACTAGCGGGAGGGGAGAGGGGACGCAGTATTTT
CDR3 protein: CASSPRIKTSGRGEGTQYF
V gene: TRBV18
D gene: TRBD2
J gene: TRBJ2-3
clone size: -

CDR3 DNA: TGTGCCAGCAGCGATGGACAGGGGGCCATTTACGAGCAGTACTTC
CDR3 protein: CASSDGQGAIYEQYF
V gene: TRBV7-9
D gene: TRBD1
J gene: TRBJ2-7
clone size: -